The rows below give T cell receptor beta chains drawn from one sample of a study of blood T cell repertoires in COVID-19. Using immunoSEQ multiplex PCR, the repertoire was profiled, and TCRdb retains in-frame clones only, with some absent. Among a few hundred thousand clones listed, around 90% were seen once. Sequenced sample: peripheral blood. Receptor source: a woman between 65 and 79 years old with active or convalescent COVID-19. Both conserved end residues are part of each CDR3.

V,J,CDR3
TRBV7-8,TRBJ1-2,CASSPREPTNYGYTF
TRBV7-8,TRBJ1-6,CASSLTGRRNSPLHF
TRBV9,TRBJ1-5,CASSLTENQPQHF
TRBV6-5,TRBJ1-6,CASSPGVYNSPLHF
TRBV7-2,TRBJ1-4,CASSLGGSLGEKLFF
TRBV5-6,TRBJ1-2,CASSLWEGSYGYTF
TRBV6-5,TRBJ2-2,CASTGQMNTGELFF
TRBV7-9,TRBJ2-3,CASAIDRLTDTQYF
TRBV5-1,TRBJ1-6,CASSAGDRIDSPLHF
TRBV9,TRBJ2-1,CASSVDTSGGLYNEQFF
TRBV3-1/TRBV3-2,TRBJ2-1,CASSQVAGGKNEQFF
TRBV6-5,TRBJ1-1,CASKRGPEAFF
TRBV9,TRBJ1-1,CASSTTGGFTEAFF
TRBV19,TRBJ1-3,CASSIVSETGNTIYF
TRBV9,TRBJ2-3,CASSVDLAGGPTGTQYF
TRBV5-1,TRBJ2-3,CASSLGESTDTQYF
TRBV6-5,TRBJ1-5,CASVQGGNQPQHF
TRBV6-5,TRBJ1-1,CASSKNGQVNTEAFF
TRBV7-9,TRBJ1-2,CASTELGAGGYTF
TRBV11-2,TRBJ1-5,CASSLGAGGGNQPQHF
TRBV5-1,TRBJ1-2,CASSGEVDGYTF
TRBV3-1/TRBV3-2,TRBJ1-6,CASSRTGTGLSLHF
TRBV12-3/TRBV12-4,TRBJ2-1,CASSHLQGNEQFF
TRBV6-1,TRBJ2-7,CASKDRGKDEQYF
TRBV2,TRBJ2-1,CASIPGGGTAYNEQFF
TRBV5-1,TRBJ1-2,CASSLESGGSYGYTF
TRBV6-2/TRBV6-3,TRBJ1-2,CASSLQGIGYGYTF
TRBV5-8,TRBJ1-3,CASSMGQITGNTIYF
TRBV19,TRBJ2-7,CASSFLQARGDPYEQYF
TRBV12-3/TRBV12-4,TRBJ1-2,CASSPQGNYGYTF
TRBV2,TRBJ1-5,CASSTEISNQPQHF
TRBV29-1,TRBJ1-2,CSADGGTGANYGYTF
TRBV7-9,TRBJ1-5,CASHPIEGNQPQHF
TRBV6-2/TRBV6-3,TRBJ1-6,CASSYPQGNSPLHF
TRBV11-3,TRBJ2-2,CASTDRGKGELFF
TRBV19,TRBJ1-2,CASSIGGAYGYTF
TRBV7-9,TRBJ1-4,CASSLGGTVNEKLFF
TRBV4-1,TRBJ1-2,CASSQDVGRANYGYTF
TRBV6-5,TRBJ1-3,CASRSDRESGNTIYF
TRBV27,TRBJ1-2,CASSFGQGNDGYTF
TRBV5-1,TRBJ2-6,CASSLQDRGLNVLTF
TRBV19,TRBJ1-5,CASSIAGTATSQHF
TRBV18,TRBJ1-2,CASSAGKGNYGYTF
TRBV29-1,TRBJ2-2,CSVKGRQPSSLNTGELFF